The 20 T cell receptor beta chains in this list originate from one sample, sequenced in a study of somatic mutations in cytotoxic T cells in rheumatoid arthritis. Using immunoSEQ multiplex PCR, the repertoire was profiled, and TCRdb retains in-frame clones only, with some absent. The table shows some 38,000 clones, with approximately 80% occurring only once. Specimen: CD8+ T cells sorted from blood. The receptors shown here come from a man aged 40-49 years in good health.

This chain connects TRBV28 to TRBJ1-1; D possibly corresponds to TRBD1 (6 bases). Trimming stripped 5 bases from V and 0 bases from J, with 10 bases between. The CDR3 length is 14 residues. Germline values: CDR1 MDHEN, CDR2 SYDVKM. Here the CDR3 reads CASSETGMNTEAFF. The CDR3 DNA follows: TGTGCCAGCAGTGAGACAGGAATGAACACTGAAGCTTTCTTT.

The sample holds a few counts of this clone. Germline and junction disagree at one end, which may indicate a read error. The rearrangement uses TRBV20-1 and TRBJ1-1; D uncertain. The germline CDR1 and CDR2 sequences are DFQATT and SNEGSKA (reference sequence). The CDR3 totals 10 residues. As DNA, the CDR3 is TGCAGTGCCCCTGGCACTCAAAAGAACTTT. This translates into CSAPGTQKNF.

This clone came up a few times. The genes are TRBV7-6 and TRBJ2-1; TRBD2 agrees at 7 bases. V shed 5 bases and J 6 bases; nucleotides not matched to a gene: 4. Germline values: CDR1 SGHVS, CDR2 FNYEAQ. The CDR3 runs 13 residues. CDR3 amino acids: CASSTRLANEQFF. CDR3 sequence (DNA): TGTGCCAGCAGCACCCGACTAGCCAATGAGCAGTTCTTC.

The chain couples TRBV11-2 to TRBJ2-7; possibly TRBD1 for D (5 bases). V was cut by 10 bases and J by 3 bases, with 13 bases left in between. This CDR3 region has 12 residues. Germline loops: CDR1 SGHAT, CDR2 FQNNGV. The CDR3 spells CATRQPLYEQYF. For the CDR3, the DNA is TGTGCCACCCGACAGCCCCTCTACGAGCAGTACTTC.

The J gene is TRBJ2-3, the V gene TRBV7-9; D unclear. Trimming removed 1 base at V and 5 bases at J, with 13 bases between. From germline, CDR1 is SEHNR and CDR2 FQNEAQ (reference sequence). CDR3 length: 15 residues. The CDR3 DNA reads TGTGCCAGCAGCTTAGAAGCCGCGGCCCGAGATACGCAGTATTTT. Encoded protein: CASSLEAAARDTQYF.

The chain employs TRBV11-2 and TRBJ1-1, with D possibly TRBD1 on 6 matching bases. Trimming left V 3 bases short and J 6 bases short, with 17 bases between. Germline CDR1 reads SGHAT; CDR2 reads FQNNGV. This CDR3 spans 15 amino acids. For the CDR3, the DNA is TGTGCCAGCAGCTTTAAACAGGGAGTGGGTGCTGAAGCTTTCTTT. This codes for CASSFKQGVGAEAFF.

The genes are TRBV4-1 and TRBJ2-1, with D possibly being TRBD2 (6 bases). V was clipped by 7 bases and J by 0 bases, with 19 bases between them. Germline V gene lookup returns CDR1 MGHRA and CDR2 YSYEKL. The CDR3 is made up of 17 amino acids. CDR3 region: CASTSLGGVSSYNEQFF. CDR3 DNA sequence: TGCGCCAGCACCTCCTTGGGCGGGGTGAGCTCCTACAATGAGCAGTTCTTC.

The rearrangement joins TRBV7-9 to TRBJ1-5; 8 nucleotides line up with TRBD1. V lost 4 bases and J lost 3; bases outside the gene matches: 5. The CDR3 runs to 15 residues. In germline, CDR1 is SEHNR, CDR2 FQNEAQ (reference sequence). CDR3 coding DNA: TGTGCCAGCAGCTCACAGGGGGACCCCAATCAGCCCCAGCATTTT. Amino acid sequence: CASSSQGDPNQPQHF. Full variable domain (rest looked up from reference TRBV7-9 and TRBJ1-5): DTGVSQNPRHKITKRGQNVTFRCDPISEHNRLYWYRQTLGQGPEFLTYFQNEAQLEKSRLLSDRFSAERPKGSFSTLEIQRTEQGDSAMYLCASSSQGDPNQPQHFGDGTRLSIL.

In this sample, this clone turned up once. The V call is TRBV19, the J call TRBJ2-7; no reliable D call. V dropped 0 bases and J dropped 3 bases, with 15 bases sitting between them. Germline assignment: CDR1 LNHDA and CDR2 SQIVND (reference sequence). This CDR3 is built from 16 residues. Here the CDR3 reads CASSIDIDTNFYEQYF. In DNA, the CDR3 is TGTGCCAGTAGTATAGATATAGACACCAACTTCTACGAGCAGTACTTC. Looking up the rest from reference TRBV19 and TRBJ2-7 gives the full variable domain: DGGITQSPKYLFRKEGQNVTLSCEQNLNHDAMYWYRQDPGQGLRLIYYSQIVNDFQKGDIAEGYSVSREKKESFPLTVTSAQKNPTAFYLCASSIDIDTNFYEQYFGPGTRLTVT.

The J gene is TRBJ2-1, the V gene TRBV7-9; D remains unclear. The CDR3 has 12 amino acids. Germline loops: CDR1 SEHNR, CDR2 FQNEAQ (reference sequence). V lost 5 bases and J lost 4, with 6 bases in between. Here the CDR3 DNA reads TGTGCCAGCAGCCGTCAGTACAATGAGCAGTTCTTC. Protein sequence: CASSRQYNEQFF.

The CDR3 DNA follows: TGCGCCAGCAGCTTCGGACAGGGGGAGCAGCCCCAGCATTTT. Its protein is CASSFGQGEQPQHF. The chain has TRBV5-1 and TRBJ1-5; 10 bases align to TRBD1. This CDR3 spans 14 amino acids. After removal of 2 bases from V and 7 bases from J, the junction contained 3 bases not matched to a gene. The germline V gene has CDR1 SGHRS and CDR2 YFSETQ.

The chain has TRBV6-5 and TRBJ2-1, with a weak D call TRBD2 (5 bases). Deletions cut 2 bases from V and 8 bases from J, with 10 bases between. This CDR3 contains 13 residues. CDR1 is MNHEY and CDR2 is SVGAGI in the germline V gene. CDR3 DNA: TGTGCCAGCAGTTACGTAGACGGGGATGAGCAGTTCTTC. It translates to CASSYVDGDEQFF.

This clone has just one count. The chain links TRBV2 to TRBJ1-1; no firm D call. V lost 4 bases and J 1 base, leaving 10 bases between the germline ends. Germline V gives CDR1 SNHLY, CDR2 FYNNEI. The CDR3 is 14 residues long. For the CDR3, the DNA is TGTGCCAGCAGTGCCTACGGACGGAACACTGAAGCTTTCTTT. Translating gives CASSAYGRNTEAFF.

The V and J genes are TRBV9 and TRBJ2-3; D remains ambiguous. With 0 bases removed from V and 0 bases from J, the gap between germline ends came to 5 bases. The CDR3 spans 14 residues. The germline V gene has CDR1 SGDLS and CDR2 YYNGEE. CDR3 residues: CASSVDGSTDTQYF. Written as DNA, the CDR3 is TGTGCCAGCAGCGTAGACGGGAGCACAGATACGCAGTATTTT.

The V gene is TRBV18, the J gene TRBJ1-5, with TRBD1 matching over 10 bases. Germline CDR1 KGHSH, CDR2 LQKENI. J gave up 4 bases and V 8 bases, and 8 bases lay outside the gene matches. CDR3 length: 15 amino acids. The CDR3 is CASTTTGGWNQPQHF. DNA of the CDR3: TGTGCCAGCACCACGACAGGGGGCTGGAATCAGCCCCAGCATTTT. Based on the CDR3 plus reference TRBV18 and TRBJ1-5, the full variable domain is NAGVMQNPRHLVRRRGQEARLRCSPMKGHSHVYWYRQLPEEGLKFMVYLQKENIIDESGMPKERFSAEFPKEGPSILRIQQVVRGDSAAYFCASTTTGGWNQPQHFGDGTRLSIL.

V gene TRBV4-1 combines with J gene TRBJ2-7; the D gene is possibly TRBD1 (9 bases). V was cut by 0 bases and J by 4 bases, with 16 bases left in between. CDR3 length: 16 residues. The germline V gene encodes CDR1 MGHRA and CDR2 YSYEKL. The CDR3 DNA reads as TGCGCCAGCAGCCAAGATAGCGGGACAGGGTCGTACGAGCAGTACTTC. The encoded protein is CASSQDSGTGSYEQYF.

The chain carries TRBV4-3 and TRBJ2-1; D is unresolved. The CDR3 spans 13 residues. The V gene lost 3 bases and the J gene lost 10 bases, with 13 bases spanning the gap. Germline CDR1 and CDR2: LGHNA and YSLEER. CDR3 coding DNA: TGCGCCAGCAGCCACCCTCCGGACCACGAGCAGTTCTTC. Amino acid sequence: CASSHPPDHEQFF.

The CDR3 DNA sequence: TGCGCCAGCAGCCAAGTGGGATCGGGCGAGCAGTACTTC. As protein: CASSQVGSGEQYF. This chain uses TRBV4-3 with TRBJ2-7; D remains ambiguous. Germline V CDR1 and CDR2: LGHNA, YSLEER. Deletions cut 1 base from V and 6 bases from J, with 10 bases between. The CDR3 runs to 13 residues.

The chain links TRBV9 to TRBJ2-7, with 9 bases lining up with TRBD1. Germline assignment: CDR1 SGDLS and CDR2 YYNGEE. The CDR3 is made up of 16 amino acids. V lost 0 bases to trimming and J lost 5 bases; unmatched junction nucleotides: 9. The CDR3 region is CASSVERGQGFHEQYF. The CDR3 DNA is TGTGCCAGCAGCGTAGAGCGAGGACAGGGGTTCCACGAGCAGTACTTC.

The chain combines TRBV7-8 with TRBJ2-3; D uncertain. This CDR3 has 13 residues. V was shortened by 3 bases and J by 6 bases, with 10 bases between the two germline ends. Germline values: CDR1 SGHVS, CDR2 FQNEAQ. Written as DNA, the CDR3 is TGTGCCAGCAGCTTTACCCCCGGGGATACGCAGTATTTT. Translation: CASSFTPGDTQYF.